This TCR beta chain stems from a study of T cells in Graves' hyperthyroidism and ophthalmopathy. Study observations and caveats: Ophthalmopathy was identified by the model a median approximately six months ahead of onset.

This clonotype was counted a few times. Its antigen is not known. Germline values: CDR1 SGHNT, CDR2 YENEEA. V lost 5 bases and J lost 7; bases outside the gene matches: 7. The CDR3 extends over 15 amino acids. Patients between 18 and 65 years old had hyperthyroidism, newly diagnosed and lasting under 2 months. Amplified TCR beta CDR3 regions derived from RNA transcripts. Researchers ran a first-round RT-PCR on the TCR CDR3 using the HTBI primer set. TCRdb ran MiXCR on the multiplex PCR reads and lists one entry per CDR3 protein. This sample yields roughly 400,000 distinct CDR3 sequences, of which more than 20% are seen a single time; less than 75% belongs to the top ten.

The clonotype was recovered from a man aged 45-65 years with Graves' hyperthyroidism. The chain recombines TRBV11-3 with TRBJ2-7; 14 bases line up with TRBD2. The sequenced sample consisted of blood. This chain's CDR3 is CASSPGTSGSLEQYF. The CDR3, as DNA: TGTGCCAGCAGCCCAGGGACTAGCGGGAGTCTGGAGCAGTACTTC.